The present entry profiles one T cell receptor beta chain with its context. These data are taken from a study of molecular identifiers for immune sequencing clone quantification. Based on a CD8+CD4-CCR7+CD45RA+ profile, naive CD8 T cells were sorted. For bulk TCR libraries, previously described methods and listed TCR primers were used. Each CDR3 protein is one row after TCRdb ran MiXCR on the PCR reads. The data show about 640,000 distinct CDR3 sequences, about 20% seen once. This clonotype was sampled from a human donor in good health. Some libraries in this study had Jurkat cell RNA spiked in. Source material: naive CD8+ T cells from blood, with Jurkat cell RNA spiked in. Subset of the sample: FACS-sorted CD8+CD4-CCR7+CD45RA+ naive T cells.

CDR3 sequence: CASSGFSRGSYNEQFF. Written as DNA, the CDR3 is TGTGCCAGCAGCGGATTCTCACGGGGCTCCTACAATGAGCAGTTCTTC. This chain connects TRBV9 to TRBJ2-1, with TRBD2 as a possible D gene (5 bases). The V end was cut by 3 bases, the J end by 0 bases, with 13 bases between. The CDR3 has 16 residues. The V gene's germline CDR1 is SGDLS and CDR2 YYNGEE.